In this sample, the clone carrying this T cell receptor (beta chain) turned up many times. Researchers made TCR beta libraries by using iRepertoire HTBI primers and running Arm-PCR on CDR3 regions. Original processing notes: Samples jointly harbored 60 or so TRBV and 14 to 15 TRBJ segments. TCRdb processed the multiplex PCR reads anew with MiXCR; each CDR3 protein has one entry. Here the V and J calls rest on TCRdb's processing, not on the authors' analysis. The sample has about half a million distinct CDR3 sequences, approximately 22% seen once. Time point defined: persistent/refractory GD, antithyroid drugs over 5 years with positive TRAb. PBMC-derived RNA was used for the TCR library. This sample was taken from a study of regulatory T cells in long-lasting Graves disease. On the study more broadly: It was over 5 years of antithyroid drugs, with positive TSH receptor antibodies, that meant persistent Graves' disease.

There are 15 residues in the CDR3. V lost 6 bases and J 5 bases, leaving 19 bases between the germline ends. CDR1 and CDR2 (germline): MNHEY, SVGEGT. The sample was peripheral blood mononuclear cells (PBMCs), taken when the disease was refractory, from a patient treated with antithyroid drugs. This receptor was taken from a female donor with Graves disease. The chain employs TRBV6-2 or TRBV6-3 and TRBJ1-2; perhaps TRBD1 as D (5 bases). This CDR3 is CASSAPGEGPYGYTF. In nucleotides, the CDR3 is TGTGCCAGCAGCGCACCGGGGGAGGGACCTTATGGCTACACCTTC.